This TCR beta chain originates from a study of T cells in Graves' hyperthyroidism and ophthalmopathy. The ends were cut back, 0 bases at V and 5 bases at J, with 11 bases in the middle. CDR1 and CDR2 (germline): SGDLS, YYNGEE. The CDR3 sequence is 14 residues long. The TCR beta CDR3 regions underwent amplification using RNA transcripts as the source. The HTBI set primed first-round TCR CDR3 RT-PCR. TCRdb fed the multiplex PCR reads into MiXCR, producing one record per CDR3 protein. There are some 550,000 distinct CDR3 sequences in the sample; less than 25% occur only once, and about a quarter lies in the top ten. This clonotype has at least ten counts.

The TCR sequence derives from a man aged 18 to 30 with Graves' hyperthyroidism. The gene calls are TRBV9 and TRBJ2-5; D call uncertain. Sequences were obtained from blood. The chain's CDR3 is CASSVEWSAETQYF. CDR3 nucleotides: TGTGCCAGCAGCGTAGAATGGAGTGCGGAGACCCAGTACTTC.